These 9 T cell receptor beta chains were sequenced from one sample in a study of blood T cell repertoires in COVID-19. Assay: immunoSEQ multiplex PCR; the TCRdb copy retains only in-frame clones and omits some. The sample records fewer than 250,000 clones, around 84% being singletons. The sequenced material came from peripheral blood. The receptor source for this set is a middle-aged man with acute or convalescent COVID-19.

The chain carries TRBV29-1 and TRBJ1-5; tentative D call: TRBD1 (6 bases). The CDR3 spans 13 residues. Looked up from germline, CDR1 is SQVTM and CDR2 is ANQGSEA. The germline V and J ends were trimmed by 7 bases and 3 bases, with 13 bases remaining between them. In DNA, the CDR3 is TGCAGCGCGGTCTGGACAGACAATCAGCCCCAGCATTTT. The encoded protein is CSAVWTDNQPQHF.

The chain is built from TRBV6-5 and TRBJ1-1, with 8 bases matching TRBD1. Germline CDR1 MNHEY, CDR2 SVGAGI. Trimming at V came to 2 bases and at J to 7 bases, leaving 6 bases not matched to a gene. The CDR3 sequence is 14 residues long. The CDR3: CASSYARTGFEAFF. The CDR3 DNA reads TGTGCCAGCAGTTACGCGAGGACAGGGTTTGAAGCTTTCTTT.

The chain employs TRBV18 and TRBJ1-3; D unclear. This CDR3 is built from 15 residues. Germline V lookup: CDR1 KGHSH, CDR2 LQKENI. V lost 3 bases, J lost 2 bases, and 11 bases lay in between. The CDR3 loop is CASSPVSAAGNTIYF. Written as DNA, the CDR3 is TGTGCCAGCTCACCGGTAAGCGCAGCTGGAAACACCATATATTTT.

This clone was seen only a few times. The rearrangement links TRBV2 to TRBJ2-7; possibly TRBD1 for D (6 bases). V was shortened by 7 bases and J by 0 bases, with 10 bases between the two germline ends. Germline CDR1 SNHLY, CDR2 FYNNEI. The CDR3 covers 13 residues. CDR3 bases: TGTGCCAGCATGCGGACAGACTCCTACGAGCAGTACTTC. Translating gives CASMRTDSYEQYF.

The J gene is TRBJ1-2, the V gene TRBV7-2; 8 bases are shared with TRBD1. Trimming took 5 bases from V and 2 from J; bases not matched to a gene: 4. CDR1 and CDR2 (germline): SGHTA, FQGNSA. The CDR3 covers 14 residues. The CDR3 region is CASSLDRVNYGYTF. The CDR3 DNA is TGTGCCAGCAGCCTGGACAGGGTGAACTATGGCTACACCTTC. The full variable domain, rest sourced from reference TRBV7-2 and TRBJ1-2, is GAGVSQSPSNKVTEKGKDVELRCDPISGHTALYWYRQSLGQGLEFLIYFQGNSAPDKSGLPSDRFSAERTGGSVSTLTIQRTQQEDSAVYLCASSLDRVNYGYTFGSGTRLTVV.

CDR3 residues: CASSYSSLANYGYTF. In DNA, the CDR3 is TGTGCCAGCAGTTACTCCTCCCTCGCGAACTATGGCTACACCTTC. The rearrangement uses TRBV6-5 and TRBJ1-2; D gene unclear. The CDR3 has 15 amino acids. The germline CDR1 and CDR2 sequences are MNHEY and SVGAGI. V gave up 0 bases and J gave up 2 bases, with 10 bases separating them.

V is TRBV5-1 and J is TRBJ1-2; no definite D call. V lost 7 bases and J lost 2, with 21 bases in between. CDR1 and CDR2 (germline): SGHRS, YFSETQ. The CDR3 extends over 16 amino acids. The CDR3 DNA is TGCGCCAGCCGACCCCCCCCCGGAGAGGGAAACTATGGCTACACCTTC. Amino acid sequence: CASRPPPGEGNYGYTF.

The chain carries TRBV5-1 and TRBJ2-3; 8 bases are shared with TRBD1. Germline CDR1 SGHRS, CDR2 YFSETQ. V trimming: 4 bases; J trimming: 5 bases; junction bases outside the gene matches: 9. This CDR3 is 15 amino acids long. CDR3 amino acids: CASSAVDRGGDTQYF. The CDR3 nucleotides read TGCGCCAGCAGCGCGGTCGACAGGGGAGGAGATACGCAGTATTTT.

The count of this clone is one. J is TRBJ1-1 and V is TRBV7-9; D not resolved. Looked up from germline, CDR1 is SEHNR and CDR2 is FQNEAQ (reference sequence). Trimming removed 8 bases at V and 2 bases at J, with 6 bases between. The CDR3 consists of 11 residues. The CDR3 reads CASGINTEAFF. In DNA form, the CDR3 reads TGTGCCAGCGGCATTAACACTGAAGCTTTCTTT.